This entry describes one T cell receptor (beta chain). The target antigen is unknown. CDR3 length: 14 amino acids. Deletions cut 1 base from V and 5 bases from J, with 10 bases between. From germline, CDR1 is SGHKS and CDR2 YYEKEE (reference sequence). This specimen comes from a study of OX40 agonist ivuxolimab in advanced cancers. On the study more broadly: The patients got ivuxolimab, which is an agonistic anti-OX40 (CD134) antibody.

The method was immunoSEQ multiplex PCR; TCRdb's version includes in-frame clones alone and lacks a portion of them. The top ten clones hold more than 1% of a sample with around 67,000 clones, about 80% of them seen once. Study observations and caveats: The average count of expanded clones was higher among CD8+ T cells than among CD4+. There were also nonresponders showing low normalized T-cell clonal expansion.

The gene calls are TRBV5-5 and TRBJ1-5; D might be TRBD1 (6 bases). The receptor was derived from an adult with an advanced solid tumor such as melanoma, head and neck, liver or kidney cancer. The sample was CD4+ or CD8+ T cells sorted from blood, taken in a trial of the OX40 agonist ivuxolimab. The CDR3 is CASSLTGSDQPQHF. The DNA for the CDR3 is TGTGCCAGCAGCTTGACAGGGTCAGATCAGCCCCAGCATTTT.